The 8 T cell receptor beta chains below were found in one sample sequenced in a study of blood T cell repertoires in COVID-19. Sequencing used immunoSEQ multiplex PCR; TCRdb keeps in-frame clones, though not all of them. The sample lists 230,000 or so clones, more than 65% occurring once. Sequenced input: peripheral blood. These receptors were taken from a woman in her forties who had recovered from COVID-19.

The J gene is TRBJ2-7, the V gene TRBV28; D is possibly TRBD2 (6 bases). Trimming pared 5 bases from V and 2 bases from J, leaving 19 bases between. The CDR3 has 16 residues. Per the germline V gene, CDR1 is MDHEN and CDR2 is SYDVKM. CDR3 loop: CASSDASGGTPYEQYF. As DNA, the CDR3 is TGTGCCAGCAGTGATGCCTCCGGGGGAACCCCCTACGAGCAGTACTTC. The whole variable domain, filled in from reference TRBV28 and TRBJ2-7, reads DVKVTQSSRYLVKRTGEKVFLECVQDMDHENMFWYRQDPGLGLRLIYFSYDVKMKEKGDIPEGYSVSREKKERFSLILESASTNQTSMYLCASSDASGGTPYEQYFGPGTRLTVT.

The CDR3 spells CASSQHLDRVPTF. DNA of the CDR3: TGTGCCAGCAGCCAACATCTCGACAGGGTTCCAACCTTC. The chain joins TRBV14 to TRBJ1-2; the match to TRBD1 covers 7 bases. In germline, CDR1 is SGHDN, CDR2 FVKESK. Trimming removed 2 bases from V and 14 bases from J; junction bases left unmatched: 11. This CDR3 has 13 residues.

The rearrangement links TRBV19 to TRBJ1-6; D gene unclear. Germline V CDR1 and CDR2: LNHDA, SQIVND (reference sequence). This CDR3 contains 18 residues. V was shortened by 0 bases and J by 8 bases, with 20 bases between the two germline ends. CDR3 nucleotides: TGTGCCAGTAGTATAGATTCGGGGTTTGGCACGCCAGATTCACCCCTCCACTTT. This codes for CASSIDSGFGTPDSPLHF. Full variable domain (missing parts from reference TRBV19 and TRBJ1-6): DGGITQSPKYLFRKEGQNVTLSCEQNLNHDAMYWYRQDPGQGLRLIYYSQIVNDFQKGDIAEGYSVSREKKESFPLTVTSAQKNPTAFYLCASSIDSGFGTPDSPLHFGNGTRLTVT.

The chain carries TRBV6-5 and TRBJ2-3; no firm D call. The CDR3 is made up of 15 amino acids. V lost 4 bases and J 1 base, leaving 12 bases between the germline ends. Germline CDR1 MNHEY, CDR2 SVGAGI. The chain's CDR3 is CASSSRSWGTDTQYF. In nucleotides, the CDR3 is TGTGCCAGCAGTTCCCGGAGCTGGGGCACAGATACGCAGTATTTT.

This sequence joins TRBV6-6 and TRBJ2-3; D is possibly TRBD2 (5 bases). Germline V gene data show CDR1 as MNHNY and CDR2 as SVGAGI (reference sequence). V lost 0 bases and J 2 bases, leaving 6 bases between the germline ends. The CDR3 runs to 14 residues. Written as DNA, the CDR3 is TGTGCCAGCAGTTACTCGACTATCACAGATACGCAGTATTTT. This sequence encodes CASSYSTITDTQYF.

The V gene is TRBV19, the J gene TRBJ1-5; tentative D call: TRBD1 (5 bases). Germline CDR1 and CDR2: LNHDA and SQIVND (reference sequence). The length of the CDR3 is 14 residues. Trimming pared 3 bases from V and 4 bases from J, leaving 10 bases between. CDR3 sequence reads: CASSMSGFNQPQHF. The CDR3, as DNA: TGTGCCAGTAGTATGTCAGGGTTTAATCAGCCCCAGCATTTT.

V usage is TRBV3-1 (or the pseudogene TRBV3-2) and J usage is TRBJ1-3; D is perhaps TRBD1 (6 bases). The CDR3 runs 18 residues. Trimming pared 4 bases from V and 1 base from J, leaving 20 bases between. CDR1 and CDR2 (germline): LGHDT, YNNKEL (reference sequence). In DNA form, the CDR3 reads TGTGCCAGCAGCCTAAAGCCCGGACAGCCCGGTTCTGGAAACACCATATATTTT. Amino acids: CASSLKPGQPGSGNTIYF.

The gene calls are TRBV27 and TRBJ2-7; the match to TRBD1 covers 7 bases. The germline gives CDR1 MNHEY, CDR2 SMNVEV (reference sequence). V gave up 6 bases and J gave up 0 bases; unmatched junction bases: 2. This CDR3 region has 13 residues. The CDR3 loop is CASRGTASYEQYF. CDR3 DNA: TGTGCCAGCAGGGGGACAGCCTCCTACGAGCAGTACTTC.